This T cell receptor (beta chain) derives from a study of T cells in Graves' hyperthyroidism and ophthalmopathy. In germline, CDR1 is LNHDA, CDR2 SQIVND (reference sequence). With 10 bases removed from V and 11 bases from J, the gap between germline ends came to 21 bases. CDR3 length equals 13 residues. Authors of the study amplified TCR beta CDR3 regions from RNA transcripts. When the TCR CDR3 underwent first-round RT-PCR, the HTBI primer set was used. Each CDR3 protein is one row after TCRdb ran MiXCR on the multiplex PCR reads. The sample includes 500,000 to 600,000 distinct CDR3 sequences, around 43% of them seen just once.

The gene calls are TRBV19 and TRBJ1-5; tentative D call: TRBD1 (6 bases). This TCR derives from an adult woman with Graves' disease, either hyperthyroidism or ophthalmopathy (not recorded which). Material: peripheral blood or thyroid tissue (not recorded which). CDR3 protein: CATGDAGAKTQHF. The CDR3 DNA follows: TGTGCCACCGGTGATGCGGGGGCGAAGACCCAGCATTTT.